This T cell receptor beta chain was captured by sequencing in a study of blood T cell repertoires in COVID-19. CDR1 is SGHTA, CDR2 FQGNSA, per germline. Trimming took 3 bases from V and 4 from J; bases not matched to a gene: 6. This CDR3 region has 15 residues. The method was immunoSEQ multiplex PCR; TCRdb's version includes in-frame clones alone and lacks a portion of them. This table has fewer than 400,000 clones, approximately 84% appearing once. The source material was PBMCs or T cells enriched from blood (not recorded which). This TCR derives from a man under 40 who had recovered from COVID-19. The chain carries TRBV7-2 and TRBJ1-2, with 9 positions matching TRBD1. DNA of the CDR3: TGTGCCAGCAGCTTTACAGGGGGCTATGGCTATGGCTACACCTTC. It translates to CASSFTGGYGYGYTF.